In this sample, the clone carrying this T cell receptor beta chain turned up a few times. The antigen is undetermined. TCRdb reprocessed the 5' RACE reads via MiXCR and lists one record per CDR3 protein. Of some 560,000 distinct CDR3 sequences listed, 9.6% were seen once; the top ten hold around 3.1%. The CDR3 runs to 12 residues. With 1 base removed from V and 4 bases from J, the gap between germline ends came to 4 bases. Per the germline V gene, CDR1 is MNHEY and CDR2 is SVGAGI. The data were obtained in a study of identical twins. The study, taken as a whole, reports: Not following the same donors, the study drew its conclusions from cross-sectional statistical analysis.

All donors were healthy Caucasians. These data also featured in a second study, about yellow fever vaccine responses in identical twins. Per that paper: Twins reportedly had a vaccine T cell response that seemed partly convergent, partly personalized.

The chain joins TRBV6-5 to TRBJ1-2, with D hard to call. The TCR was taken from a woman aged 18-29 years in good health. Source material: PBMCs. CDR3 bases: TGTGCCAGCAGTTACTATGCCTATGGCTACACCTTC. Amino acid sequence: CASSYYAYGYTF.